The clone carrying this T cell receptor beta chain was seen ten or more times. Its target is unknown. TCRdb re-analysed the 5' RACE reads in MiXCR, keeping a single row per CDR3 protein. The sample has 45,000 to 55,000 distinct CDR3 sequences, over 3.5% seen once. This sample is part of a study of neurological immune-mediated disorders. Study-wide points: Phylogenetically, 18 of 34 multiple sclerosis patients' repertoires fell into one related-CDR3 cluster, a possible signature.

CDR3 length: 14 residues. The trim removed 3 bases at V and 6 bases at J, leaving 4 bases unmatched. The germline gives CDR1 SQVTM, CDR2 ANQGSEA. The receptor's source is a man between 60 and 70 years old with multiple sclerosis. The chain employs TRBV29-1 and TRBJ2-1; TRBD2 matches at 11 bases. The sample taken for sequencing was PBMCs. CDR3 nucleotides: TGCAGCGTTGACATAGCGGGAGGGCGCAATGAGCAGTTCTTC. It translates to CSVDIAGGRNEQFF.